This is a list of T cell receptor beta chains from one sample in a study of T cell repertoires in cytomegalovirus infection. The antigens of these receptors remain unknown. TCRdb ran MiXCR on the reads and lists one entry per CDR3 protein. The sample consists of roughly 990,000 distinct CDR3 sequences, about 33% of them appearing once. The sample was cultured CD8+ T cells from PBMCs, taken from culture after CMV antigen stimulation. The receptor source for this set is a human donor in good health (CMV status not recorded). Some clones in this sample may be carry-over from other donors' samples. CDR3s include the opening cysteine and the closing phenylalanine or tryptophan. A D gene is named only where the DNA matches it firmly. Clone size is given for some rows only: seen once, a few or many times, or a class if the clone is expanded.

>TRBJ2-5|TRBV5-1|.|.
TGCGCCAGCAGCTTGGAAGGGATATCGGGGCAAGAGACCCAGTACTTC
CASSLEGISGQETQYF
>TRBJ2-6|TRBV27|.|TRBD1
TGTGCCAGCAGTTCGCCGACAGGGCATGGTTTCTCTGGGGCCAACGTCCTGACTTTC
CASSSPTGHGFSGANVLTF
>TRBJ1-6|TRBV6-5|.|.
TGTGCCAGCAGTCCCGGGGTCTATAATTCACCCCTCCACTTT
CASSPGVYNSPLHF
>TRBJ2-3|TRBV6-5|.|.
TGTGCCAGCAGTTACGCGAGGGTTGCAGATACGCAGTATTTT
CASSYARVADTQYF
>TRBJ1-2|TRBV27|.|.
TGTGCCAGCAGTTCTCCGGGCCCGTGGGGCTACACCTTC
CASSSPGPWGYTF
>TRBJ1-2|TRBV7-9|many|.
TGTGCCAGCAGCTTAGGGGCTGACACCTATGGCTACACCTTC
CASSLGADTYGYTF
>TRBJ2-2|TRBV6-2/TRBV6-3|.|.
TGTGCCAGCAACAAGAGGAGGACAGAAAACACCGGGGAGCTGTTTTTT
CASNKRRTENTGELFF
>TRBJ1-1|TRBV4-1|.|TRBD1
TGCGCCAGCAGCCTCGGACAGGGGACGGACACTGAAGCTTTCTTT
CASSLGQGTDTEAFF
>TRBJ2-1|TRBV6-2/TRBV6-3|.|TRBD2
TGTGCCAGCTTACTAGCGGGGGGCTACAATGAGCAGTTCTTC
CASLLAGGYNEQFF
>TRBJ1-1|TRBV12-3/TRBV12-4|.|.
TGTGCCAGCAGTTACGGCAAGAACACTGAAGCTTTCTTT
CASSYGKNTEAFF
>TRBJ2-5|TRBV4-1|.|TRBD2
TGCGCCAGCAGCCAAGCCCGCTTAGCGGGGGAGACCCAGTACTTC
CASSQARLAGETQYF
>TRBJ2-3|TRBV12-3/TRBV12-4|few|.
TGTGCCAGCAGTTTCAGTCCAGAATTCACAGATACGCAGTATTTT
CASSFSPEFTDTQYF
>TRBJ2-3|TRBV12-5|.|TRBD2
TGTGCTAGTGCCTTGGTGACTAGCGGGCGAGGCACAGATACGCAGTATTTT
CASALVTSGRGTDTQYF
>TRBJ1-1|TRBV28|.|.
TGTGCCAGCAGGGCGAGGGAGAACACTGAAGCTTTCTTT
CASRARENTEAFF
>TRBJ2-1|TRBV28|.|.
TGTGCCAGCAGTTCCCTCCGGAGTAATGAGCAGTTCTTC
CASSSLRSNEQFF
>TRBJ2-2|TRBV7-2|many|.
TGTGCCAGCAGCTTAAAGTCCCCTAGCGCATCGACCGGGGAGCTGTTTTTT
CASSLKSPSASTGELFF
>TRBJ2-3|TRBV6-6|few|.
TGTGCCATTTCTTGGATGGGGGAAGATACGCAGTATTTT
CAISWMGEDTQYF
>TRBJ2-2|TRBV7-6|many|.
TGTGCCAGCAGCTTAGATATTCGCACCGGGGAGCTGTTTTTT
CASSLDIRTGELFF
>TRBJ2-3|TRBV9|few|.
TGTGCCAGCAGCGTAAAGTTCGGCACTAGCACAGATACGCAGTATTTT
CASSVKFGTSTDTQYF
>TRBJ1-4|TRBV7-9|.|.
TGTGCCAGCAGCCCCCCCGGCAGGGAGGAAAAACTGTTTTTT
CASSPPGREEKLFF
>TRBJ2-1|TRBV18|once|.
TGTGCCAGCTCACCCTCACTTGACAGGTCGCACCTTCGGTGGGCTGAGCAGTTCTTC
CASSPSLDRSHLRWAEQFF
>TRBJ2-7|TRBV27|.|.
TGTGCCAGCAGTGACCTTCTCTACGAGCAGTACTTC
CASSDLLYEQYF